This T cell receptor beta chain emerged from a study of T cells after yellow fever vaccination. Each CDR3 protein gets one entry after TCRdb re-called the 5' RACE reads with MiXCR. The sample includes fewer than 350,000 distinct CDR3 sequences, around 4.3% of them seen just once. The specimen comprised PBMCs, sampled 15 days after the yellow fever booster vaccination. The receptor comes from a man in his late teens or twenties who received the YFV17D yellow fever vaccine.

In DNA, the CDR3 is TGCAGCGTTGATTGGGGATCCAACACCGGGGAGCTGTTTTTT. Residues: CSVDWGSNTGELFF. J is TRBJ2-2 and V is TRBV29-1; D gene uncertain. V was shortened by 3 bases and J by 2 bases, with 10 bases between the two germline ends. Looked up from germline, CDR1 is SQVTM and CDR2 is ANQGSEA. This CDR3 contains 14 residues.